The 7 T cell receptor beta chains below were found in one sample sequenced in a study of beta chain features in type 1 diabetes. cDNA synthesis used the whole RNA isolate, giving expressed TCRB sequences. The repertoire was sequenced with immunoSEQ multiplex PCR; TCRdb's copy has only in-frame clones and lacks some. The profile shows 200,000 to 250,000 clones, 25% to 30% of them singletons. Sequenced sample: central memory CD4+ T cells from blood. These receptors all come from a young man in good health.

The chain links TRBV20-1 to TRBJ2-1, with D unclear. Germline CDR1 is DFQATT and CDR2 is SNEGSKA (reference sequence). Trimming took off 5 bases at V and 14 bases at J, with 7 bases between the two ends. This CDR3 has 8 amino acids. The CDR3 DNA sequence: TGCAGTGCTGGGCCAAAGTTCTTC. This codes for CSAGPKFF.

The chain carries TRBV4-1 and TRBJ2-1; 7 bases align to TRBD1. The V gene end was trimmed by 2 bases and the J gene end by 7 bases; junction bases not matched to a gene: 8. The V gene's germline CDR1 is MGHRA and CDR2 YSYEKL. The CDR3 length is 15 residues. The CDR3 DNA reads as TGCGCCAGCAGCCAACCTAGGGACAGAACTAATGAGCAGTTCTTC. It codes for CASSQPRDRTNEQFF.

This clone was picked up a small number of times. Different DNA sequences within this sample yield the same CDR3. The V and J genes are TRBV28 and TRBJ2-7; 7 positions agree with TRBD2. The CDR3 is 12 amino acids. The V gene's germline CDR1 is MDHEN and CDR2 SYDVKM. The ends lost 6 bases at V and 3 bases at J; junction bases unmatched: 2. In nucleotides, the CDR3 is TGTGCCAGCAGCCCGGGGGGCTACGAGCAGTACTTC. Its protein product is CASSPGGYEQYF.

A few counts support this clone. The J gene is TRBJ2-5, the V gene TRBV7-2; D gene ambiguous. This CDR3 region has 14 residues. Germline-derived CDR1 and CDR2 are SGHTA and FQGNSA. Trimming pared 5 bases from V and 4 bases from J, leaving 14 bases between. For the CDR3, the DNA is TGTGCCAGCAGCCCCCAACCCGCCGGAGAGACCCAGTACTTC. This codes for CASSPQPAGETQYF.

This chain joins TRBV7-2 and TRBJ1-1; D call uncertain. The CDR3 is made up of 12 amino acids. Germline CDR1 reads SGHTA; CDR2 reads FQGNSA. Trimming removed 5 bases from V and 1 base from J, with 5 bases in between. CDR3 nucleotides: TGTGCCAGCAGCGGGCGGAACACTGAAGCTTTCTTT. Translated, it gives CASSGRNTEAFF.

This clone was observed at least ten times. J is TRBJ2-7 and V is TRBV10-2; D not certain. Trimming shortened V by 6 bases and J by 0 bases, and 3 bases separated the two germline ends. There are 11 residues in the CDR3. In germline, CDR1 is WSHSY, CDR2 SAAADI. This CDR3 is CASRYSYEQYF. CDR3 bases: TGCGCCAGCAGGTACTCCTACGAGCAGTACTTC.

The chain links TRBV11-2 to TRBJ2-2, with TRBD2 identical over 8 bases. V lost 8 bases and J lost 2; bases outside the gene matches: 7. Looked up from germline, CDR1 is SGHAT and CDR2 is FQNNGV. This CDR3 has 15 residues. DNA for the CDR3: TGTGCCAGCGAGCGGGGGACTTACAACACCGGGGAGCTGTTTTTT. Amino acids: CASERGTYNTGELFF. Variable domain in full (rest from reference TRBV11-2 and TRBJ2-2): EAGVAQSPRYKIIEKRQSVAFWCNPISGHATLYWYQQILGQGPKLLIQFQNNGVVDDSQLPKDRFSAERLKGVDSTLKIQPAKLEDSAVYLCASERGTYNTGELFFGEGSRLTVL.